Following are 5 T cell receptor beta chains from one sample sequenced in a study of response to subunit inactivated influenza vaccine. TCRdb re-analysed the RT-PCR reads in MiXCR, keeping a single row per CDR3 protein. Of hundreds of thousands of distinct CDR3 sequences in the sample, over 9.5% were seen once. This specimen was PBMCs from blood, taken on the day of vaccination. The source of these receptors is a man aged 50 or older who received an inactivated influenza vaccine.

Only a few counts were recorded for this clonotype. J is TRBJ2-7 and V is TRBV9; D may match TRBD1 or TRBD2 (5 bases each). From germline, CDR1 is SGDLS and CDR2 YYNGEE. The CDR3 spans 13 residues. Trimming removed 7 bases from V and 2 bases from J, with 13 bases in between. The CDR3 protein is CASQRDGTYEQYF. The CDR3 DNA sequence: TGTGCCAGCCAGAGGGACGGAACCTACGAGCAGTACTTC. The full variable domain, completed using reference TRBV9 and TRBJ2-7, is DSGVTQTPKHLITATGQRVTLRCSPRSGDLSVYWYQQSLDQGLQFLIQYYNGEERAKGNILERFSAQQFPDLHSELNLSSLELGDSALYFCASQRDGTYEQYFGPGTRLTVT.

This CDR3 is CASGLDPPGIHNSPLHF. CDR3 coding DNA: TGTGCTAGTGGTTTGGACCCGCCCGGTATACATAATTCACCCCTCCACTTT. The V and J genes are TRBV12-5 and TRBJ1-6; D remains ambiguous. Per the germline V gene, CDR1 is LGHNT and CDR2 is FRNRAP. CDR3 size: 17 residues. V lost 1 base to trimming and J lost 5 bases, with 15 bases between them.

The CDR3 DNA follows: TGCAGTGCTAGAGATTCGCGGCTAGCGGGGGTTGTTGAGCAGTTCTTC. It is translated as CSARDSRLAGVVEQFF. This chain joins TRBV20-1 and TRBJ2-1; 10 bases line up with TRBD2. The J segment lost 9 bases and the V segment lost 0 bases, leaving 11 bases of the junction unmatched. Germline V gene sequence: CDR1 DFQATT, CDR2 SNEGSKA (reference sequence). The CDR3 runs to 16 residues.

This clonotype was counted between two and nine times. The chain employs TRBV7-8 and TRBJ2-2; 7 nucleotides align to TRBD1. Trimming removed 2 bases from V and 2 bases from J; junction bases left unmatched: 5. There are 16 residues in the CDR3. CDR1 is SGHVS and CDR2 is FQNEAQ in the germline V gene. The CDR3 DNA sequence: TGTGCCAGCAGCTTAATGGGACAGACTAACACCGGGGAGCTGTTTTTT. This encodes CASSLMGQTNTGELFF.

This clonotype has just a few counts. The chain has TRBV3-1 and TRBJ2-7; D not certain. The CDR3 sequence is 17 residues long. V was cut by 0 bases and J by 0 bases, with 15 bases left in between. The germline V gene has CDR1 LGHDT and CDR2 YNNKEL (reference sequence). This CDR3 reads CASSQDTLSDASYEQYF. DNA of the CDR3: TGTGCCAGCAGCCAAGATACTCTATCGGACGCCTCCTACGAGCAGTACTTC.